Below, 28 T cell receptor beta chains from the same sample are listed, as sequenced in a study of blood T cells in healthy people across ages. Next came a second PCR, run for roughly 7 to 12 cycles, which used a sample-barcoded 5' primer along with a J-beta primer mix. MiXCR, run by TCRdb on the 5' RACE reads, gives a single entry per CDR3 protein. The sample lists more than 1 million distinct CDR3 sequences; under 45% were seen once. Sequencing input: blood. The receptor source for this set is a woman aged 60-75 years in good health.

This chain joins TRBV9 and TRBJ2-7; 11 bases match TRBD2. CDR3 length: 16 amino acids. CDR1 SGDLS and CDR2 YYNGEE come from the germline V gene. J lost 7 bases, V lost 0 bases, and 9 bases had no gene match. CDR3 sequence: CASSVGLTSGINEQYF. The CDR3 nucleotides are TGTGCCAGCAGCGTAGGTCTGACTAGCGGGATTAATGAGCAGTACTTC. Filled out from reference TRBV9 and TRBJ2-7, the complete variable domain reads DSGVTQTPKHLITATGQRVTLRCSPRSGDLSVYWYQQSLDQGLQFLIQYYNGEERAKGNILERFSAQQFPDLHSELNLSSLELGDSALYFCASSVGLTSGINEQYFGPGTRLTVT.

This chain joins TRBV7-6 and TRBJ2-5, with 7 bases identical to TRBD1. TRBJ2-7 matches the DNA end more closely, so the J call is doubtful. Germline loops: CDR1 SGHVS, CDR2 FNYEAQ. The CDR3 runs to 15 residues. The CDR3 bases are TGTGCCAGCAGCCCCCGTGGGCTAACAGGGGACGAGCAGTACTTC. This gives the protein CASSPRGLTGDEQYF.

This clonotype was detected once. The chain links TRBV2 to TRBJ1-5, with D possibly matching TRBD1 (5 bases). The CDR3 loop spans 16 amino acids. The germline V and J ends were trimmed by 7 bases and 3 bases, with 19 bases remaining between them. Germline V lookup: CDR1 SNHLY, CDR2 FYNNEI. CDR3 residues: CASNRVGGALNQPQHF. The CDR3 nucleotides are TGTGCCAGCAACCGGGTAGGAGGGGCCCTCAATCAGCCCCAGCATTTT.

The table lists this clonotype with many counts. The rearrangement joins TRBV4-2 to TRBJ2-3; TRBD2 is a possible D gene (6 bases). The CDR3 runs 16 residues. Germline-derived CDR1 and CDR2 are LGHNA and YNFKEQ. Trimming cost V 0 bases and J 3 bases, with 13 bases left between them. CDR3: CASSQEWRRETDTQYF. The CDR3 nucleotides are TGTGCCAGCAGCCAAGAGTGGCGGAGGGAGACAGATACGCAGTATTTT.

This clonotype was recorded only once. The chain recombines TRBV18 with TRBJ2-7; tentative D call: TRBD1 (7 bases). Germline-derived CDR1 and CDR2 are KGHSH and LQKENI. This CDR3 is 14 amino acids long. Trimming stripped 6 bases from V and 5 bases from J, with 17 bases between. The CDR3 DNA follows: TGTGCCAGCTCGCAAGAGCAGGGGGGCAACGAGCAGTACTTC. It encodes CASSQEQGGNEQYF.

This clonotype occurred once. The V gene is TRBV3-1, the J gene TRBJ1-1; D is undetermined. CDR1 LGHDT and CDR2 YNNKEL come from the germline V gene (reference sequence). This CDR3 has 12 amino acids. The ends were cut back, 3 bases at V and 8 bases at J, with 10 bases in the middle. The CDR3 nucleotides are TGTGCCAGCAGCCACGACCAGGACGAAGCTTTCTTT. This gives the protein CASSHDQDEAFF. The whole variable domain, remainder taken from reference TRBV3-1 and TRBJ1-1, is DTAVSQTPKYLVTQMGNDKSIKCEQNLGHDTMYWYKQDSKKFLKIMFSYNNKELIINETVPNRFSPKSPDKAHLNLHINSLELGDSAVYFCASSHDQDEAFFGQGTRLTVV.

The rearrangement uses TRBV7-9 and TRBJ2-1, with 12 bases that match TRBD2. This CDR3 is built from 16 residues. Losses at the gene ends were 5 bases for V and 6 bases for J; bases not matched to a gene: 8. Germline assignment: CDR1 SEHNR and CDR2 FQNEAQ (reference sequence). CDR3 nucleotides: TGTGCCAGCAGCCCATCAGGACTAGCGGGGATCAATGAGCAGTTCTTC. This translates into CASSPSGLAGINEQFF.

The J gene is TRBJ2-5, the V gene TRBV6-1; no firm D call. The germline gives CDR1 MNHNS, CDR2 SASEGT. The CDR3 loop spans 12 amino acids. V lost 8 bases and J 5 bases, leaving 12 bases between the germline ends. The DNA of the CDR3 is TGTGCCAGCGGCCGTACATCGGAGACCCAGTACTTC. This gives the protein CASGRTSETQYF.

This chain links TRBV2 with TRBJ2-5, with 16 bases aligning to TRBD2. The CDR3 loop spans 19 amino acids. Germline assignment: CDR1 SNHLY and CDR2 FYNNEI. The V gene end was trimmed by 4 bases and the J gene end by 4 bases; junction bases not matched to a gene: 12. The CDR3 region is CASSAKPGLAGGKRETQYF. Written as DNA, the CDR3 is TGTGCCAGCAGTGCAAAACCGGGACTAGCGGGAGGGAAGAGAGAGACCCAGTACTTC.

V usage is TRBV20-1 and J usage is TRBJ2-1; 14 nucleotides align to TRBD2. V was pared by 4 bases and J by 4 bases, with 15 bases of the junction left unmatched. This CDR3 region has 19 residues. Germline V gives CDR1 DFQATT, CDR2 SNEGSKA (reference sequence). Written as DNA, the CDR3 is TGCAGTGCTACCCCTTTATCGACTAGCGGGAGGGTGGGGTACAATGAGCAGTTCTTC. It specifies CSATPLSTSGRVGYNEQFF.

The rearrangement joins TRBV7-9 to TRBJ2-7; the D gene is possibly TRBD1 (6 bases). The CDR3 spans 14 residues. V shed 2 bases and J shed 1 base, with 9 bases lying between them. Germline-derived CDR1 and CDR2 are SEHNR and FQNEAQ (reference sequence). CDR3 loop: CASSLLDSSYEQYF. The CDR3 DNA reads TGTGCCAGCAGCTTATTGGACAGTTCCTACGAGCAGTACTTC.

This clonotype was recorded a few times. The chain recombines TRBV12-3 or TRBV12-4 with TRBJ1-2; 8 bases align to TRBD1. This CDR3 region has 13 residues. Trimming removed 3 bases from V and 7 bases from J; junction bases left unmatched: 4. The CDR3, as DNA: TGTGCCAGCAGTTTTTCAGGGGGCAGTGGCTACACCTTC. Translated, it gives CASSFSGGSGYTF.

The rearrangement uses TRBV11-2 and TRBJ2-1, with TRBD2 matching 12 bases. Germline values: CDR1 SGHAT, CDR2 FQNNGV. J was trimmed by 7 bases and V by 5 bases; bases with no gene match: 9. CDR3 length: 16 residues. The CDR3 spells CASSQTSGRSGNEQFF. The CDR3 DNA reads TGTGCCAGCAGCCAAACTAGCGGGAGGTCTGGGAATGAGCAGTTCTTC.

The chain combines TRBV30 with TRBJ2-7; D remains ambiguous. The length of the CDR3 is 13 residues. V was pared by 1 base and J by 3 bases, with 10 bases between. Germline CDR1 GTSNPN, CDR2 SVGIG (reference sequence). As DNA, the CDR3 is TGTGCCTGGAGTGGACTGAACCTCTACGAGCAGTACTTC. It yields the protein CAWSGLNLYEQYF.

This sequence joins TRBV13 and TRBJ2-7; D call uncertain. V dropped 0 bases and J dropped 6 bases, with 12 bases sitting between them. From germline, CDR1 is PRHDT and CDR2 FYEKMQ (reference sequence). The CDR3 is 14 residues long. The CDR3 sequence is CASSLGRPSLEQYF. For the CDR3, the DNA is TGTGCCAGCAGCTTAGGCCGACCATCTCTCGAGCAGTACTTC.

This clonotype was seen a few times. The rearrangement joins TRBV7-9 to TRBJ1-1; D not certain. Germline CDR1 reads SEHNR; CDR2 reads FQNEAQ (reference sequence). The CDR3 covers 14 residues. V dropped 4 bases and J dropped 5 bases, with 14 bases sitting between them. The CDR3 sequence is CASSSGEVRTEAFF. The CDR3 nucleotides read TGTGCCAGCAGCTCCGGAGAAGTGCGGACTGAAGCTTTCTTT.

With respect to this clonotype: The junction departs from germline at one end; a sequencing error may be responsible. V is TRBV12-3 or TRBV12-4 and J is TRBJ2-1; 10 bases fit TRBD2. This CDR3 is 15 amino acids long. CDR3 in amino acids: CASSLAGVGRNGQFF. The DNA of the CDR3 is TGTGCCAGCAGTCTAGCGGGAGTTGGTCGGAATGGGCAGTTCTTC.

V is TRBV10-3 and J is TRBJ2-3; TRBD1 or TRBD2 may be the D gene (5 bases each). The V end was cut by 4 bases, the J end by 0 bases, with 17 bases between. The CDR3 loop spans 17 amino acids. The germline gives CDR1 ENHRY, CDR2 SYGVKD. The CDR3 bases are TGTGCCATCAGTGCCACATCTCCGGGACCTAGCACAGATACGCAGTATTTT. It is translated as CAISATSPGPSTDTQYF.

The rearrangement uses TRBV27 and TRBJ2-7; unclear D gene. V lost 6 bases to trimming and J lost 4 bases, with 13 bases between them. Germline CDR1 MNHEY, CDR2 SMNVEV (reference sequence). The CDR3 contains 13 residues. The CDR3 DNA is TGTGCCAGCAGCTTAAACGGGCCTTACGAGCAGTACTTC. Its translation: CASSLNGPYEQYF.

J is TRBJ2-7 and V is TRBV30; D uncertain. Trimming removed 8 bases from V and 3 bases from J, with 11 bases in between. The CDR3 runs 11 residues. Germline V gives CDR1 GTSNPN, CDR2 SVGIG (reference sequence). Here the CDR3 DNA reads TGTGCCACCCAGAAGGGCTACGAGCAGTACTTC. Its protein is CATQKGYEQYF. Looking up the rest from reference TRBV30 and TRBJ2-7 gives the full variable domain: SQTIHQWPATLVQPVGSPLSLECTVEGTSNPNLYWYRQAAGRGLQLLFYSVGIGQISSEVPQNLSASRPQDRQFILSSKKLLLSDSGFYLCATQKGYEQYFGPGTRLTVT.

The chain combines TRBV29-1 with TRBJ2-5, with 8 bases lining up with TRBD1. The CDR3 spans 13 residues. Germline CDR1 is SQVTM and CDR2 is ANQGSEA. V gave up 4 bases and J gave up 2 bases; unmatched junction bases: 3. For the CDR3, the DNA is TGCAGCGTTGCTAGGACAGGGCAAGAGACCCAGTACTTC. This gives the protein CSVARTGQETQYF.

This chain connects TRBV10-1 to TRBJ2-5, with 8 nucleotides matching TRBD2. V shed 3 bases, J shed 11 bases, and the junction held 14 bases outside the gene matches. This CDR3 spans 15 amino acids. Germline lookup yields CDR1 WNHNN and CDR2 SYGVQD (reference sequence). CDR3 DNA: TGCGCCAGCAGTGAAGGCGGGAGGTTCAACAATGAGCAGTACTTC. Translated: CASSEGGRFNNEQYF.

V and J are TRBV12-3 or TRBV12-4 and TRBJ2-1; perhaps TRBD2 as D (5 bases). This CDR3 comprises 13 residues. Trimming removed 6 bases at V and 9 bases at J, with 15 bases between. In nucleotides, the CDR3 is TGTGCCAGCAGGTGGAACGGTGGGAGTGAGCAGTTCTTC. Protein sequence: CASRWNGGSEQFF.

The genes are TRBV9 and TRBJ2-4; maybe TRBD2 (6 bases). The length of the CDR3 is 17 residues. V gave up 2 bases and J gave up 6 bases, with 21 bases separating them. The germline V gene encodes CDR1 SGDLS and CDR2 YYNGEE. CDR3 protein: CASSVGTGDRRINIQYF. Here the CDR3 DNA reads TGTGCCAGCAGCGTGGGTACGGGAGATAGGAGAATAAACATTCAGTACTTC.

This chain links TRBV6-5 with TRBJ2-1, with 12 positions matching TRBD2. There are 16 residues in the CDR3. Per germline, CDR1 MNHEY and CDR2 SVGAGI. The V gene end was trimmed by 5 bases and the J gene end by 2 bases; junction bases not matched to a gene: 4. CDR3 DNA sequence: TGTGCCAGCAGTAGCGGACTAGCGGGAACCTACAATGAGCAGTTCTTC. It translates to CASSSGLAGTYNEQFF.

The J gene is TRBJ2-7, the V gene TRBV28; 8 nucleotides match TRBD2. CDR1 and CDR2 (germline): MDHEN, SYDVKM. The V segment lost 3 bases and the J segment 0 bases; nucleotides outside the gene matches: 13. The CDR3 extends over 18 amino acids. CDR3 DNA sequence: TGTGCCAGCAGTTTTGCCCGCTCGGGGGGGAGTAGCTCCTACGAGCAGTACTTC. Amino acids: CASSFARSGGSSSYEQYF.

In DNA, the CDR3 is TGTGCCAGCAGTGAACAGGGGAGGAAACTGTTTTTT. The encoded protein is CASSEQGRKLFF. This chain links TRBV6-1 with TRBJ1-4, with D tentatively TRBD1 (6 bases). This CDR3 is 12 amino acids long. V gave up 2 bases and J gave up 11 bases, with 9 bases separating them. Germline V lookup: CDR1 MNHNS, CDR2 SASEGT.

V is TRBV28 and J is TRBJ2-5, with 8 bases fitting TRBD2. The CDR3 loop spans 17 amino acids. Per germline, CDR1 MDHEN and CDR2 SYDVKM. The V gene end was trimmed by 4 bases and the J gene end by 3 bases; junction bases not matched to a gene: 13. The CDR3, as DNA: TGTGCCAGCAGTTCCCCCTCCCGGACGGGAGGGAAAGAGACCCAGTACTTC. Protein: CASSSPSRTGGKETQYF.